The 23 T cell receptor beta chains given below trace back to one sample, sequenced in a study of cytomegalovirus exposure and HLA in healthy donors. Vbeta (60) and Jbeta (13) primers were used in the PCR. Using immunoSEQ multiplex PCR, the repertoire was profiled, and TCRdb retains in-frame clones only, with some absent. The sample carries under 120,000 clones, less than 80% recorded once. The source material was PBMCs. The source of these receptors is a man aged 30-40 years in good health and CMV-seropositive.

This clone was observed a few times. The V gene is TRBV4-1, the J gene TRBJ2-7; 9 bases agree with TRBD2. The CDR3 is 13 residues long. Germline CDR1 is MGHRA and CDR2 is YSYEKL. The trim removed 4 bases at V and 4 bases at J, leaving 2 bases unmatched. CDR3 residues: CASSPRGGYEQYF. DNA of the CDR3: TGCGCCAGCAGCCCGCGGGGGGGTTACGAGCAGTACTTC.

The J gene is TRBJ1-1, the V gene TRBV6-5; D is unresolved. The germline V gene encodes CDR1 MNHEY and CDR2 SVGAGI. The CDR3 sequence is 13 residues long. Trimming cost V 7 bases and J 10 bases, with 19 bases left between them. The CDR3 DNA reads as TGTGCCAGCACTTCCCCTCGGAGGTTAGGAGCTTTCTTT. This codes for CASTSPRRLGAFF.

The genes are TRBV30 and TRBJ2-1; 9 bases agree with TRBD2. V lost 6 bases, J lost 9 bases, and 6 bases stayed unmatched. Germline V CDR1 and CDR2: GTSNPN, SVGIG (reference sequence). This CDR3 comprises 12 residues. For the CDR3, the DNA is TGTGCCTGTTCTAGCGGGGTCGGTGAGCAGTTCTTC. It is translated as CACSSGVGEQFF.

V usage is TRBV5-6 and J usage is TRBJ2-7; D is perhaps TRBD1 (5 bases). Germline-derived CDR1 and CDR2 are SGHDT and YYEEEE. The V and J ends lost 0 bases and 6 bases respectively, with 13 bases between them. The CDR3 spans 14 residues. CDR3 DNA sequence: TGTGCCAGCAGCTTGGCGGTCAGGGCCCCCGAGCAGTACTTC. It is translated as CASSLAVRAPEQYF.

The chain is built from TRBV6-5 and TRBJ2-1; 7 positions agree with TRBD1. The CDR3 runs 15 residues. CDR1 MNHEY and CDR2 SVGAGI come from the germline V gene. V was pared by 1 base and J by 6 bases, with 6 bases of the junction left unmatched. For the CDR3, the DNA is TGTGCCAGCAGTTACTTACGGCCAGGGGGCAATGAGCAGTTCTTC. Translation: CASSYLRPGGNEQFF.

This chain joins TRBV6-1 and TRBJ2-7; perhaps TRBD1 as D (6 bases). Germline V gives CDR1 MNHNS, CDR2 SASEGT. V gave up 11 bases and J gave up 2 bases, with 19 bases separating them. This CDR3 has 14 residues. CDR3 region: CASNPYRAPYEQYF. The CDR3 DNA reads as TGTGCCTCAAATCCTTACAGGGCCCCCTACGAGCAGTACTTC.

The chain employs TRBV6-1 and TRBJ2-1; weak D call: TRBD2 (6 bases). CDR3 length equals 12 residues. Germline V gives CDR1 MNHNS, CDR2 SASEGT. V was cut by 5 bases and J by 7 bases, with 9 bases left in between. DNA for the CDR3: TGTGCCAGCAGTCTCGGGGGTAATGAGCAGTTCTTC. Its translation is CASSLGGNEQFF.

This clone was observed a single time. The genes are TRBV11-2 and TRBJ2-3; a weak D match, TRBD1 (5 bases). V lost 5 bases and J lost 4, with 13 bases in between. CDR3 length equals 14 residues. Germline assignment: CDR1 SGHAT and CDR2 FQNNGV. CDR3 amino acids: CASSPPQTADTQYF. CDR3 nucleotide sequence: TGTGCCAGCAGCCCCCCTCAGACAGCAGATACGCAGTATTTT.

J is TRBJ2-3 and V is TRBV7-8; 7 nucleotides agree with TRBD2. The germline V gene has CDR1 SGHVS and CDR2 FQNEAQ. The CDR3 is made up of 15 amino acids. V trimming: 5 bases; J trimming: 6 bases; junction bases outside the gene matches: 11. CDR3 residues: CASSPSAGVWDTQYF. In DNA, the CDR3 is TGTGCCAGCAGCCCCTCGGCGGGGGTATGGGATACGCAGTATTTT.

This chain connects TRBV4-1 to TRBJ2-7; D unclear. Germline CDR1 MGHRA, CDR2 YSYEKL. The V end was cut by 0 bases, the J end by 7 bases, with 7 bases between. The CDR3 spans 12 residues. The CDR3 DNA follows: TGCGCCAGCAGCCAAGATTTCGGGGAGCAGTACTTC. This translates into CASSQDFGEQYF.

This chain uses TRBV10-3 with TRBJ2-1; D not certain. CDR3 length: 13 residues. CDR1 is ENHRY and CDR2 is SYGVKD in the germline V gene. With 0 bases removed from V and 8 bases from J, the gap between germline ends came to 8 bases. The CDR3 DNA is TGTGCCATCAGTGAGTCAAGAGAGGATGAGCAGTTCTTC. Translated, it gives CAISESREDEQFF.

This clone was observed a single time. V usage is TRBV5-1 and J usage is TRBJ2-5; a weak D match, TRBD1 (6 bases). The length of the CDR3 is 12 residues. Trimming left V 8 bases short and J 4 bases short, with 12 bases between. Germline V CDR1 and CDR2: SGHRS, YFSETQ. CDR3 region: CASRDTSETQYF. The CDR3 nucleotides read TGCGCCAGTAGGGACACTTCAGAGACCCAGTACTTC.

This clone was detected a few times. The chain combines TRBV7-9 with TRBJ2-5; no definite D call. There are 14 residues in the CDR3. Germline lookup yields CDR1 SEHNR and CDR2 FQNEAQ (reference sequence). Between the trimmed V and J ends, which lost 1 base and 2 bases, there was a span of 8 bases. As DNA, the CDR3 is TGTGCCAGCAGCTTAGAACCGGTTCAAGAGACCCAGTACTTC. This gives the protein CASSLEPVQETQYF.

This clone was found once. The rearrangement links TRBV10-3 to TRBJ2-1, with 8 bases that match TRBD2. The CDR3 runs to 15 residues. Looked up from germline, CDR1 is ENHRY and CDR2 is SYGVKD. The V and J ends lost 6 bases and 0 bases, in that order; junction bases with no gene match: 4. DNA of the CDR3: TGTGCCATCAGCCCGGGGACTAGCTCCTACAATGAGCAGTTCTTC. Amino acid sequence: CAISPGTSSYNEQFF.

The count of this clone is one. This chain uses TRBV18 with TRBJ2-2, with 10 bases identical to TRBD1. Germline-derived CDR1 and CDR2 are KGHSH and LQKENI. This CDR3 is 16 amino acids long. V trimming: 2 bases; J trimming: 6 bases; junction bases outside the gene matches: 6. The DNA for the CDR3 is TGTGCCAGCTCACCAGGGACAGGGGTTTCGGCCGGGGAGCTGTTTTTT. This gives the protein CASSPGTGVSAGELFF.

This chain links TRBV6-5 with TRBJ2-1; TRBD2 agrees at 10 bases. The CDR3 has 15 amino acids. Looked up from germline, CDR1 is MNHEY and CDR2 is SVGAGI. V was clipped by 7 bases and J by 3 bases; unmatched bases: 6. CDR3 sequence (DNA): TGTGCCAGCAACCCCTTAGCGGGGGGCTACAATGAGCAGTTCTTC. It translates to CASNPLAGGYNEQFF.

The rearrangement links TRBV11-2 to TRBJ2-2, with D possibly being TRBD2 (6 bases). The germline gives CDR1 SGHAT, CDR2 FQNNGV. This CDR3 contains 16 residues. The V end lost 1 base, the J end lost 3 bases, and 12 bases lay between the germline ends. DNA of the CDR3: TGTGCCAGCAGCTTAGGTGAACTAGCAGACACCGGGGAGCTGTTTTTT. Amino acids: CASSLGELADTGELFF.

This chain uses TRBV7-2 with TRBJ2-3; 9 nucleotides match TRBD2. Unmatched junction bases numbered 11, after V lost 5 bases and J lost 5 bases. This CDR3 comprises 16 residues. Germline lookup yields CDR1 SGHTA and CDR2 FQGNSA. The CDR3 spells CASSPLRRGGRDTQYF. CDR3 bases: TGTGCCAGCAGCCCCCTTCGGCGGGGGGGACGAGATACGCAGTATTTT. The complete variable domain, with remaining parts taken from reference TRBV7-2 and TRBJ2-3, reads GAGVSQSPSNKVTEKGKDVELRCDPISGHTALYWYRQSLGQGLEFLIYFQGNSAPDKSGLPSDRFSAERTGGSVSTLTIQRTQQEDSAVYLCASSPLRRGGRDTQYFGPGTRLTVL.

In its sample, this clone was seen a few times. The chain uses TRBV5-6 and TRBJ2-2, with TRBD2 identical over 7 bases. V trimming: 4 bases; J trimming: 0 bases; junction bases outside the gene matches: 0. The CDR3 has 14 amino acids. Per the germline V gene, CDR1 is SGHDT and CDR2 is YYEEEE. The CDR3 is CASSRGANTGELFF. CDR3 nucleotides: TGTGCCAGCAGCCGGGGGGCGAACACCGGGGAGCTGTTTTTT.

This sequence joins TRBV4-1 and TRBJ1-1, with D possibly being TRBD1 (6 bases). The CDR3 is 16 residues long. Germline values: CDR1 MGHRA, CDR2 YSYEKL. With 4 bases removed from V and 2 bases from J, the gap between germline ends came to 17 bases. The CDR3 DNA reads TGCGCCAGCAGCCCCGGACGACAGGCCCGAAACACTGAAGCTTTCTTT. Its protein is CASSPGRQARNTEAFF.

This clone has just one count. V gene TRBV27 combines with J gene TRBJ1-6, with TRBD1 matching 8 bases. Per the germline V gene, CDR1 is MNHEY and CDR2 is SMNVEV (reference sequence). The ends lost 8 bases at V and 2 bases at J; junction bases unmatched: 5. The CDR3 contains 15 residues. CDR3 DNA sequence: TGTGCCAGCCAGGACAGGGCAGCCTATAATTCACCCCTCCACTTT. Amino acids: CASQDRAAYNSPLHF.

This clone was recorded only once. The chain couples TRBV11-3 to TRBJ2-5; TRBD1 is a possible D gene (6 bases). The J call may not be correct, given that the DNA end is closer to TRBJ2-7. The germline V gene encodes CDR1 SGHNT and CDR2 YENEEA. The CDR3 consists of 15 residues. CDR3 sequence: CASSLPTGLRYEQYF. The DNA for the CDR3 is TGTGCCAGCAGCTTGCCGACAGGCCTTCGCTACGAGCAGTACTTC.

The chain has TRBV5-1 and TRBJ2-7; D may be TRBD2 (6 bases). Trimming left V 4 bases short and J 5 bases short, with 19 bases between. Germline V gene data show CDR1 as SGHRS and CDR2 as YFSETQ. This CDR3 comprises 15 residues. CDR3 coding DNA: TGCGCCAGCAGCCCACTAGGAGGGATTAACGACGAGCAGTACTTC. Protein sequence: CASSPLGGINDEQYF.